Reported below is one T cell receptor (beta chain). Trimming took 1 base from V and 3 from J, leaving 21 bases between them. The CDR3 has 18 amino acids. In germline, CDR1 is KGHSH, CDR2 LQKENI. These data are taken from a study of blood T cell repertoires in COVID-19. Clones were read by immunoSEQ multiplex PCR, and TCRdb kept only the in-frame ones, dropping some. The sample yields 390,000 or so clones, over 75% seen once. The V call is TRBV18, the J call TRBJ1-2; no reliable D call. This sequence originates from a man younger than 30 who had recovered from COVID-19. Source material: PBMCs or T cells enriched from blood (not recorded which). CDR3 nucleotides: TGTGCCAGCTCACCACTCCAATTGGAGGCCGGTCGTTACTATGGCTACACCTTC. This translates into CASSPLQLEAGRYYGYTF. Filled out from reference TRBV18 and TRBJ1-2, the complete variable domain reads NAGVMQNPRHLVRRRGQEARLRCSPMKGHSHVYWYRQLPEEGLKFMVYLQKENIIDESGMPKERFSAEFPKEGPSILRIQQVVRGDSAAYFCASSPLQLEAGRYYGYTFGSGTRLTVV.